This is a list of T cell receptor beta chains from one sample in a study of shared clonotypes between healthy human individuals. Profiled with immunoSEQ multiplex PCR; TCRdb holds only in-frame clones, not every one. The sample has 740,000 or so clones, roughly 72% seen once; the top ten hold around 1.8%. The sample was memory CD4+ T cells sorted from blood. The receptors were gathered from a woman in her twenties or thirties in good health. Each CDR3 is given with its conserved first and last residue. The D gene is left open where the match is weak. Size is omitted from some rows. Given values are once, few, many or a class for expanded clones.

DNA | CDR3 | V | size | J | D
TGTGCCAGCAGCCAAGTCACTAGCGGGAGAGGTGGCCATTACACAGATACGCAGTATTTT | CASSQVTSGRGGHYTDTQYF | TRBV14 | - | TRBJ2-3 | TRBD2
TGTGCCAGCAGCTTAAATAGCGGGACATCGAACACTGAAGCTTTCTTT | CASSLNSGTSNTEAFF | TRBV7-6 | few | TRBJ1-1 | -
TGTGCCTGGAGAGGTTACAATGAGCAGTTCTTC | CAWRGYNEQFF | TRBV30 | few | TRBJ2-1 | -
TGTGCCAGCAGCCTAGGGGGGGCTAGGACTGAAGCTTTCTTT | CASSLGGARTEAFF | TRBV28 | - | TRBJ1-1 | -
TGTGCCAGCAGTCGGGCAGGGACTCCAGCGCCCAAGTCCCAGTACTTC | CASSRAGTPAPKSQYF | TRBV28 | many | TRBJ2-5 | -
TGTGCCAGCAGCCAATCCCGGGGCGCCGAGCAGTACTTC | CASSQSRGAEQYF | TRBV14 | once | TRBJ2-7 | -
TGCGCCAGCAGGTATACAGGGGGCGCTTGGACTGAAGCTTTCTTT | CASRYTGGAWTEAFF | TRBV5-1 | few | TRBJ1-1 | TRBD1
TGTGCCAGCAGTATGGGACTAGCGGCCTCCTACGAGCAGTACTTC | CASSMGLAASYEQYF | TRBV7-9 | - | TRBJ2-7 | TRBD2
TGCGCCAGCAGCTCTCGGCCACAGGGATCCACCGGGGAGCTGTTTTTT | CASSSRPQGSTGELFF | TRBV5-1 | once | TRBJ2-2 | -
TGTGCCAGCAGTTTATCGATAGGGATTGCCTACGAGCAGTACTTC | CASSLSIGIAYEQYF | TRBV27 | - | TRBJ2-7 | -
TGCGCCAGCAGTCTGGCAGGGGTGCAGTACTTC | CASSLAGVQYF | TRBV5-1 | - | TRBJ2-7 | -
TGTGCCAGCAGTACAGGGAATTCTGAGACCCAGTACTTC | CASSTGNSETQYF | TRBV11-3 | - | TRBJ2-5 | -
TGTGCCAGCACCCAGACTAGCGGGGAACACTACAATGAGCAGTTCTTC | CASTQTSGEHYNEQFF | TRBV7-2 | few | TRBJ2-1 | TRBD2
TGTGCTAGTGGCATAAGCGGGTTAAATGAGCAGTTCTTC | CASGISGLNEQFF | TRBV12-5 | - | TRBJ2-1 | -
TGTGCCAGCGGGGCTCGGCTTGGCTACGAGCAGTACTTC | CASGARLGYEQYF | TRBV2 | - | TRBJ2-7 | -
TGTGCCAGTAGGCCCCGGGACAGGGCTAACTACGAGCAGTACTTC | CASRPRDRANYEQYF | TRBV19 | few | TRBJ2-7 | TRBD1
TGTGCCAGCAGCTCCCTTAGGACAGGGAATGAGCAGTTCTTC | CASSSLRTGNEQFF | TRBV11-2 | - | TRBJ2-1 | TRBD1
TGCGCCAGCAGCAAACAACACAGGGTACCGAGGAACTATGGCTACACCTTC | CASSKQHRVPRNYGYTF | TRBV5-1 | once | TRBJ1-2 | -
TGTGCCAGCAGCTTCAGGCAGCCAGAGGACGAGCAGTACTTC | CASSFRQPEDEQYF | TRBV7-9 | - | TRBJ2-7 | -
TGTGCCAGCAGCCTCGCCGGGACTAGCGAGAGGGATGAGCAGTTCTTC | CASSLAGTSERDEQFF | TRBV2 | - | TRBJ2-1 | TRBD2
TGTGCCAGCTCGCCAAACAGGGATTCCTACAATGAGCAGTTCTTC | CASSPNRDSYNEQFF | TRBV18 | - | TRBJ2-1 | -
TGTGCCAGCACCAGACTTTACGAGCAGTACTTC | CASTRLYEQYF | TRBV6-5 | many | TRBJ2-7 | -
TGTGCCAGCAGCTTGGGCAGGGTGTTCGAGCAGTACTTC | CASSLGRVFEQYF | TRBV7-2 | - | TRBJ2-7 | -